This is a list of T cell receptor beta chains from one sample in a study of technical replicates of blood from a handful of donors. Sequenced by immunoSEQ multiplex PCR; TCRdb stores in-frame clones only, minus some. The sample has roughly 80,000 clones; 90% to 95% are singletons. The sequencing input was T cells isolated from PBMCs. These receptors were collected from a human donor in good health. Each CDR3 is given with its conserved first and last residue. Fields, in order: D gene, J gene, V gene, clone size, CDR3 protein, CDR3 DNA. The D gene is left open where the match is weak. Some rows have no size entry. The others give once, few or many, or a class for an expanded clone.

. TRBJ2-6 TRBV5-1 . CASSLLTSFSGANVLTF TGCGCCAGCAGCTTGTTGACATCGTTCTCTGGGGCCAACGTCCTGACTTTC
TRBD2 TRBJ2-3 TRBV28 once CASGVAGETDTQYF TGTGCCAGCGGAGTAGCGGGAGAAACAGATACGCAGTATTTT
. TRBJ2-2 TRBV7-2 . CASTRLSVTGELFF TGTGCCAGCACCAGACTTAGCGTGACCGGGGAGCTGTTTTTT
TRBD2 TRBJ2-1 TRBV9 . CASSAPSGSTYNEQFF TGTGCCAGCAGCGCACCTAGCGGGAGTACCTACAATGAGCAGTTCTTC
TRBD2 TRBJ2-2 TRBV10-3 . CAIRTSGTNTGELFF TGTGCCATCAGGACTAGCGGGACGAACACCGGGGAGCTGTTTTTT
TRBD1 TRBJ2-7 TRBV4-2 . CASSPTGVGYEQYF TGTGCCAGCAGTCCGACAGGGGTGGGCTACGAGCAGTACTTC
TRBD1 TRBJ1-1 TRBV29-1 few CSFSTGMNTEAFF TGCAGCTTCTCGACAGGGATGAACACTGAAGCTTTCTTT
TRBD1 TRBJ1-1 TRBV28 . CASSFAWGQGLTEAFF TGTGCCAGCAGTTTTGCCTGGGGACAGGGCTTGACCGAAGCTTTCTTT
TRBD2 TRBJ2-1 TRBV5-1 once CASSSGAGVTYNEQFF TGCGCCAGCAGCTCCGGAGCGGGAGTAACCTACAATGAGCAGTTCTTC
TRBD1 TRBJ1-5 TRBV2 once CASSETGGSIQPQHF TGTGCCAGCAGTGAGACAGGGGGCTCGATTCAGCCCCAGCATTTT
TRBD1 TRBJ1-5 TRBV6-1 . CASSVTGVQPQHF TGTGCCAGCAGTGTTACAGGGGTTCAGCCCCAGCATTTT
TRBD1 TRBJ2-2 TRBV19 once CASSVTGGDTGELFF TGTGCCAGTAGTGTCACAGGGGGCGACACCGGGGAGCTGTTTTTT
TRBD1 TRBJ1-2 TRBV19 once CASTAGTAYGYTF TGTGCCAGTACCGCTGGGACAGCCTATGGCTACACCTTC